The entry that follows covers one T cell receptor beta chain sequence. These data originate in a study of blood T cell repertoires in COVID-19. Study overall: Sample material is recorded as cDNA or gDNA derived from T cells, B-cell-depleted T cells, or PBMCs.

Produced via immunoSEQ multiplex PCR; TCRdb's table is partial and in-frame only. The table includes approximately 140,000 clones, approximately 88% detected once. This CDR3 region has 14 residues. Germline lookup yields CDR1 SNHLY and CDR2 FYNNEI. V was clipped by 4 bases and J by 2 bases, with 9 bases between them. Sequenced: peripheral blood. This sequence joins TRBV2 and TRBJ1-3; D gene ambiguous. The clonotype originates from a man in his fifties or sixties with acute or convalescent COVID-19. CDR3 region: CASSVVAAGNTIYF. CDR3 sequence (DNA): TGTGCCAGCAGTGTGGTAGCGGCTGGAAACACCATATATTTT.